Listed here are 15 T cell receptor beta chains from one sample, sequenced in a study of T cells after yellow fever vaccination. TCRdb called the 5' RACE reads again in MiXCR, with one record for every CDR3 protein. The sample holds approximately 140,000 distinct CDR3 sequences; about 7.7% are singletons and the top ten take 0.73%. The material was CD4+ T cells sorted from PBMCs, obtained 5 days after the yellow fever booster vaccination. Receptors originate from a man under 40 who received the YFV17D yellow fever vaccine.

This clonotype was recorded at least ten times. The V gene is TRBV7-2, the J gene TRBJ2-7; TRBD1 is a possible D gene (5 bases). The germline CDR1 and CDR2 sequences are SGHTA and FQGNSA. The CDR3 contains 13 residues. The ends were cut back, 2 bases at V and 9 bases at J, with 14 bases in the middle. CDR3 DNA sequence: TGTGCCAGCAGCTTATCGGACACGCTGGGGCAGTACTTC. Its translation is CASSLSDTLGQYF.

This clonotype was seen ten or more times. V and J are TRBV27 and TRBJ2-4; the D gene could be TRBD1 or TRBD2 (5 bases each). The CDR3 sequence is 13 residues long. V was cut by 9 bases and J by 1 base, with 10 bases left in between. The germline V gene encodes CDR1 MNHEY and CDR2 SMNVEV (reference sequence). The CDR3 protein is CARGPWAKNIQYF. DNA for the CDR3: TGTGCCAGGGGACCCTGGGCCAAAAACATTCAGTACTTC.

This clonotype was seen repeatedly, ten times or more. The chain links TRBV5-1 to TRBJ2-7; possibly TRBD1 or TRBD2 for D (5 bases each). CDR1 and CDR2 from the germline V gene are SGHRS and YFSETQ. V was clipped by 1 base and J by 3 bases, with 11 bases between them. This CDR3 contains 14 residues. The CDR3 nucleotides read TGCGCCAGCAGCTTGACCCGGGACCTCTACGAGCAGTACTTC. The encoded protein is CASSLTRDLYEQYF. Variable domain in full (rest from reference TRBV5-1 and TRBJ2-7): KAGVTQTPRYLIKTRGQQVTLSCSPISGHRSVSWYQQTPGQGLQFLFEYFSETQRNKGNFPGRFSGRQFSNSRSEMNVSTLELGDSALYLCASSLTRDLYEQYFGPGTRLTVT.

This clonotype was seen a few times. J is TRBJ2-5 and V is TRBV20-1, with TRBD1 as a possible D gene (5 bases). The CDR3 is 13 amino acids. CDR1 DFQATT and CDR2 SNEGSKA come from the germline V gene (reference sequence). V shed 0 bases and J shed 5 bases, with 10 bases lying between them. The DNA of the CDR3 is TGCAGTGCTAGAGAACTTCCAGGGGAGACCCAGTACTTC. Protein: CSARELPGETQYF.

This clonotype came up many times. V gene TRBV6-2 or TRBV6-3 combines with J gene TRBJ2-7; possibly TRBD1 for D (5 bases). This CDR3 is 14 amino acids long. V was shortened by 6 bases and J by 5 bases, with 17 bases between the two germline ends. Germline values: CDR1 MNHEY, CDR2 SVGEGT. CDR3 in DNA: TGTGCCAGCAGCCGTTTAGGGGATCAAGACGAGCAGTACTTC. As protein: CASSRLGDQDEQYF.

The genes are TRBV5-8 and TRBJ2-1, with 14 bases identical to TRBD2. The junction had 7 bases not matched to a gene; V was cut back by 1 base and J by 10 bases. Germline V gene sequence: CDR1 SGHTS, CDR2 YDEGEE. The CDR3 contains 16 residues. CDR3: CASSLPGLAGVREQFF. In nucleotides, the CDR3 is TGTGCCAGCAGCTTGCCGGGACTAGCGGGAGTCCGAGAGCAGTTCTTC.

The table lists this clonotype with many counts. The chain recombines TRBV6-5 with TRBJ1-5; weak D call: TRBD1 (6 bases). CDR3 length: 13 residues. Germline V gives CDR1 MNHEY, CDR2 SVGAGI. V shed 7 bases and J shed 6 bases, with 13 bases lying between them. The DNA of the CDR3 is TGTGCCAGCACCGACAGGTCTGGTCAGCCCCAGCATTTT. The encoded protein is CASTDRSGQPQHF.

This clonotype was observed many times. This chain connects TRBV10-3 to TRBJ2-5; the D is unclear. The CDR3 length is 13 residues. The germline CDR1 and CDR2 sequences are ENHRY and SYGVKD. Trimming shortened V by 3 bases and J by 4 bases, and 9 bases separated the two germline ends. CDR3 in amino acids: CAISEDQRETQYF. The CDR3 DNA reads TGTGCCATCAGTGAAGACCAGAGAGAGACCCAGTACTTC.

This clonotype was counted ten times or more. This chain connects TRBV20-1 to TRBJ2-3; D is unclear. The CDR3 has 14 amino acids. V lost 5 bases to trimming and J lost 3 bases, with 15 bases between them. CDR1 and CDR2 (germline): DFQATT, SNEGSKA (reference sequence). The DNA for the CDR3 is TGCAGTGCTGAAGGGCAGGTGTTAACAGATACGCAGTATTTT. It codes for CSAEGQVLTDTQYF.

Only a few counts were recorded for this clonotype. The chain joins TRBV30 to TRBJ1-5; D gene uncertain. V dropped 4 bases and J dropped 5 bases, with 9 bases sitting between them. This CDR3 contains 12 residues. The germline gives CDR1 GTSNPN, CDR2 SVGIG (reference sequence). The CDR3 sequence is CAWNSGDQPQHF. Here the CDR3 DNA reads TGTGCCTGGAATTCTGGGGATCAGCCCCAGCATTTT.

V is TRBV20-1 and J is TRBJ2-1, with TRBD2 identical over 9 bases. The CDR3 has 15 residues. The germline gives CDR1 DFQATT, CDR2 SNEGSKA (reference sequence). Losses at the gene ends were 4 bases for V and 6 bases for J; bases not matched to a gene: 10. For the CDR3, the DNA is TGCAGTGCTATAACCGCGGGAGGGCCAGGCAATGAGCAGTTCTTC. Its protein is CSAITAGGPGNEQFF.

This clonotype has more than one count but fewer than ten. DNA for the CDR3: TGTGCCAGCACCAACTGGTCCAAAAACATTCAGTACTTC. Its translation: CASTNWSKNIQYF. The chain uses TRBV28 and TRBJ2-4; D remains unclear. The CDR3 extends over 13 amino acids. V was trimmed by 7 bases and J by 2 bases, leaving 9 bases between them. Per the germline V gene, CDR1 is MDHEN and CDR2 is SYDVKM.

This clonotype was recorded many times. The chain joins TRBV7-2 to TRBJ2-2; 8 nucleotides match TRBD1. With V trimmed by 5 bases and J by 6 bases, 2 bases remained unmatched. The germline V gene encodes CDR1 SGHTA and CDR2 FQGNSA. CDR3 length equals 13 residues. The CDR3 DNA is TGTGCCAGCAGCCAACAGGGGGCCGGGGAGCTGTTTTTT. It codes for CASSQQGAGELFF.

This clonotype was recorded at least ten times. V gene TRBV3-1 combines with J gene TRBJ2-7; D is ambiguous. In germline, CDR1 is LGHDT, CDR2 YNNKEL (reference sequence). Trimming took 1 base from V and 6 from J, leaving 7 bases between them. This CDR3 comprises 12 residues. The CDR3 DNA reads TGTGCCAGCAGCCAAGTTTCGGCCGAGCAGTACTTC. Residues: CASSQVSAEQYF.

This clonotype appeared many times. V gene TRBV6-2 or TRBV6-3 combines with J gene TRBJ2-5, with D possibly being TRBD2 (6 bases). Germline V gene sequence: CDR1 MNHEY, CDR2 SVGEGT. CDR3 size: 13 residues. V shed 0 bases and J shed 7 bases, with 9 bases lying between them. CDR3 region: CASSYSQGGTQYF. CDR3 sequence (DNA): TGTGCCAGCAGTTACTCCCAGGGAGGGACCCAGTACTTC.